Listed below are T cell receptor beta chains from one sample, sequenced in a study of regulatory T cells in long-lasting Graves disease. TCRdb re-called the multiplex PCR reads with MiXCR, one entry per CDR3 protein. The sample lists about 200,000 distinct CDR3 sequences, roughly 20% occurring once. These records were also assigned to another study, of T cells in Graves' hyperthyroidism and ophthalmopathy.

Sequencing used peripheral blood mononuclear cells (PBMCs), obtained at new diagnosis, from a patient treated with antithyroid drugs. These receptors were collected from a woman aged 25 to 39 with Graves disease. Each CDR3 is given with its conserved first and last residue. A D gene is named only where the DNA matches it firmly. Size is omitted from some rows. Given values are once, few, many or a class for expanded clones.

>TRBV14|NA|TRBJ1-2|NA
CASSQDLGLSHGYTF
TGTGCCAGCAGCCAAGATCTTGGGCTTTCCCATGGCTACACCTTC
>TRBV4-1|TRBD2|TRBJ2-1|NA
CASSQRQGGPRNEQFF
TGCGCCAGCAGCCAACGCCAGGGAGGGCCTCGCAATGAGCAGTTCTTC
>TRBV7-2|NA|TRBJ1-5|many
CASSVQGGGQPQHF
TGTGCCAGCAGCGTTCAGGGAGGCGGTCAGCCCCAGCATTTT
>TRBV19|NA|TRBJ2-5|many
CASSIRADQETQYF
TGTGCCAGTAGTATAAGGGCGGACCAAGAGACCCAGTACTTC
>TRBV29-1|TRBD2|TRBJ2-1|many
CSVVMLAGGRNEQFF
TGCAGCGTGGTCATGCTAGCGGGAGGGAGGAATGAGCAGTTCTTC
>TRBV12-3/TRBV12-4|NA|TRBJ2-5|few
CASSLAGGPSGPYQETQYF
TGTGCCAGCAGTTTAGCGGGGGGGCCGTCCGGCCCGTACCAAGAGACCCAGTACTTC
>TRBV19|NA|TRBJ1-5|many
CASSGGRSNQPQHF
TGTGCCAGTAGCGGGGGACGTAGCAATCAGCCCCAGCATTTT
>TRBV27|NA|TRBJ1-1|many
CASSSRTVLGSNTEAFF
TGTGCCAGCAGTTCCCGGACAGTCTTAGGTTCGAACACTGAAGCTTTCTTT
>TRBV28|NA|TRBJ1-2|many
CASRQPLGPIQGAGYGYTF
TGTGCCAGCAGACAACCCCTCGGGCCAATCCAAGGGGCGGGCTATGGCTACACCTTC
>TRBV12-3/TRBV12-4|TRBD1|TRBJ1-4|few
CASSPGQVDEKLFF
TGTGCCAGCAGCCCGGGACAGGTGGATGAAAAACTGTTTTTT
>TRBV18|TRBD2|TRBJ2-1|many
CASSPDIAGTYNEQFF
TGTGCCAGCTCACCTGACATAGCGGGGACGTACAATGAGCAGTTCTTC
>TRBV9|NA|TRBJ1-4|NA
CASSSRGTEKLFF
TGTGCCAGCAGCTCAAGGGGGACTGAAAAACTGTTTTTT
>TRBV18|NA|TRBJ1-1|NA
CASSRPGVEAFF
TGTGCCAGCTCACGGCCGGGGGTCGAAGCTTTCTTT
>TRBV2|NA|TRBJ1-2|many
CASSLADSPHGYTF
TGTGCCAGCAGTTTGGCCGATTCACCACATGGCTACACCTTC